This T cell receptor (beta chain) was identified in a study of T cells in Graves' hyperthyroidism and ophthalmopathy. Overall study results and limits: Most thyroid clonotypes expanded above 0.001 appeared in blood too.

About this clonotype: The target antigen is unknown.

Using RNA transcripts as the source, TCR beta CDR3 regions were amplified. The HTBI primer set served for first-round RT-PCR of the TCR CDR3. In TCRdb, the multiplex PCR reads were re-called with MiXCR into one record per CDR3 protein. The data show fewer than 650,000 distinct CDR3 sequences, roughly 15% seen once. The CDR3 totals 14 residues. Trimming stripped 1 base from V and 9 bases from J, with 15 bases between. Germline V gene lookup returns CDR1 LGHDT and CDR2 YNNKEL (reference sequence). Pregnant or lactating patients were excluded, as were those with uncontrolled infection or other autoimmune disease. PBMCs were collected from an approximately 10 ml volume of fresh peripheral blood.

The TCR comes from a woman aged 40-49 years with Graves' ophthalmopathy. The specimen was blood. The rearrangement uses TRBV3-1 and TRBJ1-2; D is possibly TRBD1 (5 bases). Here the CDR3 DNA reads TGTGCCAGCAGCCAAGGATCCAGGGAAGCGAGCTACACCTTC. Translating gives CASSQGSREASYTF. The whole variable domain, filled in from reference TRBV3-1 and TRBJ1-2, reads DTAVSQTPKYLVTQMGNDKSIKCEQNLGHDTMYWYKQDSKKFLKIMFSYNNKELIINETVPNRFSPKSPDKAHLNLHINSLELGDSAVYFCASSQGSREASYTFGSGTRLTVV.